The 13 T cell receptor beta chains below all came from one sample that was sequenced in a study of blood T cell repertoires in COVID-19. The repertoire was sequenced with immunoSEQ multiplex PCR; TCRdb's copy has only in-frame clones and lacks some. In the table there are around 310,000 clones, 90% of which are singletons. The material sequenced was peripheral blood. These receptor sequences come from a woman aged 40 to 50 with COVID-19, enrolled during active disease.

The genes are TRBV27 and TRBJ1-1; the match to TRBD1 covers 9 bases. V lost 0 bases and J lost 3; bases outside the gene matches: 11. The CDR3 is 18 amino acids. Germline CDR1 MNHEY, CDR2 SMNVEV (reference sequence). CDR3 DNA: TGTGCCAGCAGTTTATCCGGGACAGGGTTTTCCGGGGACACTGAAGCTTTCTTT. Amino acids: CASSLSGTGFSGDTEAFF.

The V gene is TRBV19, the J gene TRBJ1-2; tentative D call: TRBD1 (6 bases). The CDR3 runs 18 residues. Looked up from germline, CDR1 is LNHDA and CDR2 is SQIVND (reference sequence). V lost 1 base to trimming and J lost 4 bases, with 22 bases between them. CDR3 in DNA: TGTGCCAGTAGTATAGCCCCCGGCGGGGGCTCCCTCAGCTATGGCTACACCTTC. As protein: CASSIAPGGGSLSYGYTF.

The chain combines TRBV4-2 with TRBJ2-7; TRBD1 agrees at 8 bases. J gave up 6 bases and V 0 bases, and 7 bases lay outside the gene matches. The CDR3 loop spans 15 amino acids. In germline, CDR1 is LGHNA, CDR2 YNFKEQ. The CDR3 loop reads CASSQDKPGGREQYF. DNA of the CDR3: TGTGCCAGCAGCCAAGATAAGCCAGGGGGCCGCGAGCAGTACTTC.

Turning to this clone: Other DNA sequences of this sample code for an identical CDR3. The chain uses TRBV4-3 and TRBJ2-3, with TRBD2 matching 11 bases. The CDR3 is made up of 15 amino acids. Per the germline V gene, CDR1 is LGHNA and CDR2 is YSLEER. Losses at the gene ends were 3 bases for V and 4 bases for J; bases not matched to a gene: 3. The CDR3, as DNA: TGCGCCAGCAGCCAGGGACTAGCGGCCCCAGATACGCAGTATTTT. This sequence encodes CASSQGLAAPDTQYF.

This chain uses TRBV9 with TRBJ2-1, with D possibly TRBD2 on 6 matching bases. Germline V gene sequence: CDR1 SGDLS, CDR2 YYNGEE. V dropped 1 base and J dropped 2 bases, with 13 bases sitting between them. The CDR3 covers 16 residues. The CDR3 here is CASSVLGTGTYNEQFF. The CDR3 DNA sequence: TGTGCCAGCAGCGTACTGGGGACTGGGACCTACAATGAGCAGTTCTTC.

J is TRBJ2-7 and V is TRBV5-4, with D hard to call. Germline CDR1 and CDR2: SGHNT and YYREEE (reference sequence). This CDR3 contains 15 residues. V lost 4 bases and J lost 2, with 16 bases in between. CDR3 loop: CASSPNLGETYEQYF. The CDR3 nucleotides read TGTGCCAGCAGCCCCAACCTAGGAGAGACCTACGAGCAGTACTTC.

A single count supports this clone. The genes are TRBV7-9 and TRBJ1-2, with 7 bases identical to TRBD1. The CDR3 is made up of 18 amino acids. Trimming cost V 2 bases and J 3 bases; bases outside gene matches: 15. Germline CDR1 SEHNR, CDR2 FQNEAQ (reference sequence). CDR3 DNA sequence: TGTGCCAGCAGCTTACGGGTAAGGGACAGCGCACGTCACTATGGCTACACCTTC. Residues: CASSLRVRDSARHYGYTF.

The chain combines TRBV7-9 with TRBJ2-2; unclear D gene. CDR1 and CDR2 from the germline V gene are SEHNR and FQNEAQ (reference sequence). CDR3 size: 16 residues. V was cut by 6 bases and J by 0 bases, with 14 bases left in between. CDR3 region: CASSLVGPSNTGELFF. The CDR3 DNA sequence: TGTGCCAGCAGTCTTGTTGGGCCTTCGAACACCGGGGAGCTGTTTTTT.

This chain uses TRBV7-3 with TRBJ2-3; the D gene is possibly TRBD1 (5 bases). The CDR3 sequence is 15 residues long. The germline V gene encodes CDR1 SGHTA and CDR2 FQGTGA. The ends were cut back, 5 bases at V and 2 bases at J, with 14 bases in the middle. The CDR3 DNA follows: TGTGCCAGCAGCCCCAACGGACAAATCACAGATACGCAGTATTTT. It specifies CASSPNGQITDTQYF.

The chain combines TRBV27 with TRBJ1-1; 9 nucleotides line up with TRBD1. Germline CDR1 is MNHEY and CDR2 is SMNVEV (reference sequence). This CDR3 comprises 17 residues. After removal of 3 bases from V and 0 bases from J, the junction contained 8 bases not matched to a gene. CDR3 region: CASSFLDRGGVNTEAFF. The CDR3 nucleotides are TGTGCCAGCAGTTTCCTCGACAGGGGGGGAGTGAACACTGAAGCTTTCTTT.

The V and J genes are TRBV19 and TRBJ1-5; 8 bases map to TRBD1. V shed 6 bases and J 7 bases; nucleotides not matched to a gene: 5. CDR1 and CDR2 from the germline V gene are LNHDA and SQIVND (reference sequence). The CDR3 contains 13 residues. CDR3 protein: CASSPDREQPQHF. Written as DNA, the CDR3 is TGTGCCAGTAGCCCGGACAGGGAGCAGCCCCAGCATTTT.

The chain has TRBV4-3 and TRBJ2-2, with 16 bases that match TRBD2. Germline-derived CDR1 and CDR2 are LGHNA and YSLEER. The length of the CDR3 is 21 residues. V trimming: 0 bases; J trimming: 4 bases; junction bases outside the gene matches: 11. The CDR3 reads CASSQDGSGTSGRAGTGELFF. The DNA for the CDR3 is TGCGCCAGCAGCCAAGATGGTTCCGGGACTAGCGGGAGGGCGGGCACCGGGGAGCTGTTTTTT.

This chain links TRBV19 with TRBJ2-5, with 7 bases that match TRBD2. CDR3 length: 17 residues. V lost 1 base to trimming and J lost 2 bases; unmatched junction nucleotides: 10. Per the germline V gene, CDR1 is LNHDA and CDR2 is SQIVND (reference sequence). CDR3 nucleotide sequence: TGTGCCAGTAGTATAGGTTTTGGGAGGGGTCGGCAAGAGACCCAGTACTTC. It specifies CASSIGFGRGRQETQYF. Variable domain in full (rest from reference TRBV19 and TRBJ2-5): DGGITQSPKYLFRKEGQNVTLSCEQNLNHDAMYWYRQDPGQGLRLIYYSQIVNDFQKGDIAEGYSVSREKKESFPLTVTSAQKNPTAFYLCASSIGFGRGRQETQYFGPGTRLLVL.